The next 3 T cell receptor beta chains were all read from a single sample in a study of cytomegalovirus exposure and HLA in healthy donors. Primers for the PCR totalled 60 Vbeta and 13 Jbeta. Only in-frame clones appear in the TCRdb table, and some are missing; sequencing was by immunoSEQ multiplex PCR. The sample totals 150,000 to 200,000 clones. The specimen sequenced was PBMCs. The receptors derive from a man aged 25-45 years in good health and CMV-seronegative.

The chain couples TRBV5-1 to TRBJ2-5, with D unresolved. CDR3 length equals 13 residues. Trimming pared 9 bases from V and 0 bases from J, leaving 12 bases between. The V gene's germline CDR1 is SGHRS and CDR2 YFSETQ. The CDR3 DNA reads TGCGCCACCCCAAATTTGTACCAAGAGACCCAGTACTTC. Translated: CATPNLYQETQYF.

V gene TRBV19 combines with J gene TRBJ2-5; 8 nucleotides line up with TRBD2. V was clipped by 2 bases and J by 4 bases; unmatched bases: 6. This CDR3 is 15 amino acids long. Germline lookup yields CDR1 LNHDA and CDR2 SQIVND (reference sequence). The CDR3 coding sequence is TGTGCCAGTAGTATAAGAGGGGCGGGAGGAGAGACCCAGTACTTC. It encodes CASSIRGAGGETQYF.

The gene calls are TRBV5-1 and TRBJ2-1, with D tentatively TRBD2 (6 bases). The CDR3 loop spans 15 amino acids. V dropped 1 base and J dropped 5 bases, with 13 bases sitting between them. Germline assignment: CDR1 SGHRS and CDR2 YFSETQ. The CDR3 sequence is CASSLWRGRHNEQFF. The CDR3 coding sequence is TGCGCCAGCAGCTTGTGGCGGGGAAGACACAATGAGCAGTTCTTC.